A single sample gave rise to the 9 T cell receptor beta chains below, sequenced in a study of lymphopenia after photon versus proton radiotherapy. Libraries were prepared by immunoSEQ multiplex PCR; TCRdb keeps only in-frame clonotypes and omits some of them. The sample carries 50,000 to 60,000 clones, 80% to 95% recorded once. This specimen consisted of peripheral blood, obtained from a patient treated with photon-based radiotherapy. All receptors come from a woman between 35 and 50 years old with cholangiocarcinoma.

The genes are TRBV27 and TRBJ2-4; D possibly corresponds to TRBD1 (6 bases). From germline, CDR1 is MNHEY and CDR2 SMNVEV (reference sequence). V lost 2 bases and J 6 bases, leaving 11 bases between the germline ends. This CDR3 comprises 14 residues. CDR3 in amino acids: CASSLSRGGNIQYF. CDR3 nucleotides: TGTGCCAGCAGTTTAAGCAGGGGTGGAAACATTCAGTACTTC.

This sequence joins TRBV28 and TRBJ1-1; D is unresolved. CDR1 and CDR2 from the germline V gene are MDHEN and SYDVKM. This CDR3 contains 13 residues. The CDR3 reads CAGGRPLSTEAFF. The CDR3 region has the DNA TGTGCGGGCGGGCGGCCTCTGTCTACTGAAGCTTTCTTT.

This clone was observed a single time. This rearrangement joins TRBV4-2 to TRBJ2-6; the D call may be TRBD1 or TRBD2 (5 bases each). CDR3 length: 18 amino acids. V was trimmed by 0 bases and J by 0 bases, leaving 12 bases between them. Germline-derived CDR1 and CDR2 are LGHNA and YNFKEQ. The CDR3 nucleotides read TGTGCCAGCAGCCAAGATGGGGACGATTACTCTGGGGCCAACGTCCTGACTTTC. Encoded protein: CASSQDGDDYSGANVLTF.

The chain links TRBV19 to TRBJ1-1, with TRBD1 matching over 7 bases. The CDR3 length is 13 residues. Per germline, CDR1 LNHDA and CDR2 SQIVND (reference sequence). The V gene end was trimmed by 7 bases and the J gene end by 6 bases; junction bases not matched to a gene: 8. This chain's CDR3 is CASTRTGAAEAFF. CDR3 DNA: TGTGCCAGTACTCGCACAGGGGCCGCTGAAGCTTTCTTT.

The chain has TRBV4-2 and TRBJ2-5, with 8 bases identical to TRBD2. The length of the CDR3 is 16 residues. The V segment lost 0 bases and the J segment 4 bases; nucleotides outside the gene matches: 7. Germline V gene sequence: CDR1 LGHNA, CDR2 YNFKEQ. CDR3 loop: CASSQENSGGRETQYF. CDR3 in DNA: TGTGCCAGCAGCCAAGAAAACAGCGGGGGACGAGAGACCCAGTACTTC.

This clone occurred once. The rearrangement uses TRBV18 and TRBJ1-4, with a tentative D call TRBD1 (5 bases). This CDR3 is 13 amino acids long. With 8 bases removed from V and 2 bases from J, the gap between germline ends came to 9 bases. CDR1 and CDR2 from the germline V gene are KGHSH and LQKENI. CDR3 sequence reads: CASGGDTNEKLFF. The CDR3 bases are TGTGCCAGCGGAGGGGACACTAATGAAAAACTGTTTTTT.

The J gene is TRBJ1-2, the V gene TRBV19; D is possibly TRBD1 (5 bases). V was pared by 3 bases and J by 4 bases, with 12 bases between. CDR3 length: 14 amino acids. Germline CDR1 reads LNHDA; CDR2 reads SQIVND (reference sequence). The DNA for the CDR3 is TGTGCCAGTAGTATGGAGGGGCCTTTCTATGGCTACACCTTC. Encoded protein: CASSMEGPFYGYTF. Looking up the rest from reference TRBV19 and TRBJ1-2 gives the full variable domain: DGGITQSPKYLFRKEGQNVTLSCEQNLNHDAMYWYRQDPGQGLRLIYYSQIVNDFQKGDIAEGYSVSREKKESFPLTVTSAQKNPTAFYLCASSMEGPFYGYTFGSGTRLTVV.

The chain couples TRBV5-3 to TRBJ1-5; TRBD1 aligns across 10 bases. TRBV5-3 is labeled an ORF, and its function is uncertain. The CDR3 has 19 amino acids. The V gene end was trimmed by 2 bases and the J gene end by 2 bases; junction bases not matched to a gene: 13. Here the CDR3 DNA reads TGTGCCAGAAGCTTATTCCAACCGACAGGGGGCAGCGGCAATCAGCCCCAGCATTTT. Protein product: CARSLFQPTGGSGNQPQHF.

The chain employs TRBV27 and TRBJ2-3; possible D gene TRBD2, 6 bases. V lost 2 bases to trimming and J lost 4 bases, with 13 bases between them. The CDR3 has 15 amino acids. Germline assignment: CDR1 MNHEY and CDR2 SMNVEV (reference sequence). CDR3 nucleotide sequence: TGTGCCAGCAGTTTAGTCGGGAGCGGCGCAGATACGCAGTATTTT. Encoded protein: CASSLVGSGADTQYF.